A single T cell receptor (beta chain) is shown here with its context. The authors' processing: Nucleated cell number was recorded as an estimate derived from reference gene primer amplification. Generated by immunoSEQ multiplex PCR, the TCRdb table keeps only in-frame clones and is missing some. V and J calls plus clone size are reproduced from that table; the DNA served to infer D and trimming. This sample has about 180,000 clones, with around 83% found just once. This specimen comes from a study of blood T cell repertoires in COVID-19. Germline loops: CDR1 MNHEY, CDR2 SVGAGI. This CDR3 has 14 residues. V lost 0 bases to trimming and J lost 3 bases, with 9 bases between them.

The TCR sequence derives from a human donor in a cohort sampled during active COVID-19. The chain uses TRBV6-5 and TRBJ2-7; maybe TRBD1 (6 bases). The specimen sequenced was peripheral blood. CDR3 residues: CASSYSYRDYEQYF. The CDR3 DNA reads TGTGCCAGCAGTTACTCGTACAGGGACTACGAGCAGTACTTC.